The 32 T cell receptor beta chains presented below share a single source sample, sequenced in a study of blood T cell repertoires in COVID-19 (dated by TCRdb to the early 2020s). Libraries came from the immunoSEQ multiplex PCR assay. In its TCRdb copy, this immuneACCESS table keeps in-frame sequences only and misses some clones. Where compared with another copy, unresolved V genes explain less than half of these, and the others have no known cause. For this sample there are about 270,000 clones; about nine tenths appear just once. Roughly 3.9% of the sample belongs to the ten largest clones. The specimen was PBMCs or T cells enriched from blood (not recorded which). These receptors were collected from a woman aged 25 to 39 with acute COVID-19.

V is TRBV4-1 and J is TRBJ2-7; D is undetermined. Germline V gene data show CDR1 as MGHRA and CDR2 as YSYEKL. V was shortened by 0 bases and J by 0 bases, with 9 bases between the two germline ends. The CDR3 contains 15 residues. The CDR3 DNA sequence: TGCGCCAGCAGCCAAGATGCCTTGAGCTCCTACGAGCAGTACTTC. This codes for CASSQDALSSYEQYF.

The CDR3 nucleotides are TGTGCCAGCAGCTTAGGGACTAGCGCGCGGACGGGCAATGAGCAGTTCTTC. It codes for CASSLGTSARTGNEQFF. The rearrangement uses TRBV11-3 and TRBJ2-1, with 9 nucleotides matching TRBD2. Trimming at V came to 1 base and at J to 6 bases, leaving 10 bases not matched to a gene. Germline lookup yields CDR1 SGHNT and CDR2 YENEEA. This CDR3 is 17 amino acids long.

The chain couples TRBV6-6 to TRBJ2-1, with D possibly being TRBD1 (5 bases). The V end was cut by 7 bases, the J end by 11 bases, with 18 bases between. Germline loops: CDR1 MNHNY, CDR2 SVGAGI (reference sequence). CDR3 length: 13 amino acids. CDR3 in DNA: TGTGCCAGCACAGGGTCGGACCTCTCCAAGCAGTTCTTC. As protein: CASTGSDLSKQFF.

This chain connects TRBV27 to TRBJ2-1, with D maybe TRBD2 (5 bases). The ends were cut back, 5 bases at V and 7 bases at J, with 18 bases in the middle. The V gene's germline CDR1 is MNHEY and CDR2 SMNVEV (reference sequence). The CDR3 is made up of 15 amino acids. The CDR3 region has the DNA TGTGCCAGCAGTAAAGCCGCCGGAGGTTGGAATGAGCAGTTCTTC. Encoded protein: CASSKAAGGWNEQFF.

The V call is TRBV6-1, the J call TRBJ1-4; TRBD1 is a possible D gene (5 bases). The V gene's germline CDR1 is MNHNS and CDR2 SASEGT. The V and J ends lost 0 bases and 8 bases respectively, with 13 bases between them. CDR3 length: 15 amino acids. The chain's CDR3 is CASSEALAGREKLFF. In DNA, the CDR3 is TGTGCCAGCAGTGAAGCATTGGCAGGGAGGGAAAAACTGTTTTTT.

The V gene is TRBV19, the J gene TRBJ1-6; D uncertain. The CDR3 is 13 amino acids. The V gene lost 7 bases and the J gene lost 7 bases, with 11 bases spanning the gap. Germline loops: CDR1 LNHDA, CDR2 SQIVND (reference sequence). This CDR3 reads CASMDTANSPLHF. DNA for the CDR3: TGTGCCAGTATGGATACAGCAAATTCACCCCTCCACTTT.

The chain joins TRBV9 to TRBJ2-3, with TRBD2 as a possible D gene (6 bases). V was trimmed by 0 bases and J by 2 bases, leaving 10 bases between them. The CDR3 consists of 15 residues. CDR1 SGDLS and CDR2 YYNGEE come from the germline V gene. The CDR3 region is CASSVVGGSTDTQYF. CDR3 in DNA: TGTGCCAGCAGCGTAGTGGGAGGATCCACAGATACGCAGTATTTT. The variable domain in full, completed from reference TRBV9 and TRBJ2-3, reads DSGVTQTPKHLITATGQRVTLRCSPRSGDLSVYWYQQSLDQGLQFLIQYYNGEERAKGNILERFSAQQFPDLHSELNLSSLELGDSALYFCASSVVGGSTDTQYFGPGTRLTVL.

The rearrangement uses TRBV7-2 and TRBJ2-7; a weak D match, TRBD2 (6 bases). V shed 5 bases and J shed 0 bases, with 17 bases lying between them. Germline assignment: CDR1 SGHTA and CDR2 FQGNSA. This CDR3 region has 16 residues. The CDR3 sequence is CASSPWASESSYEQYF. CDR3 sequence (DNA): TGTGCCAGCAGCCCCTGGGCTAGCGAGAGCTCCTACGAGCAGTACTTC.

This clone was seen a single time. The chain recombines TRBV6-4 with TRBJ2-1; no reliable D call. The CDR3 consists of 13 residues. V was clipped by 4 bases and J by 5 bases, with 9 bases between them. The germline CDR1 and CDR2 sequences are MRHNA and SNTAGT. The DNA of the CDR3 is TGTGCCAGCAGTGTCTACCCTGACAATGAGCAGTTCTTC. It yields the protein CASSVYPDNEQFF.

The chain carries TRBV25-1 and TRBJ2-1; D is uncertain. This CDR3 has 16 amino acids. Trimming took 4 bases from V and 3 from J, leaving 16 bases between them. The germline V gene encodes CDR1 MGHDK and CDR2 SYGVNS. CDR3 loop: CASSGLFQHGYNEQFF. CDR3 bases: TGTGCCAGCAGTGGACTCTTTCAGCATGGCTACAATGAGCAGTTCTTC.

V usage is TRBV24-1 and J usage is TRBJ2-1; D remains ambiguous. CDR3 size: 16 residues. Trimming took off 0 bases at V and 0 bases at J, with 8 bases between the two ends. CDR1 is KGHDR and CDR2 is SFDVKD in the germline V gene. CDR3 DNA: TGTGCCACCAGTGATTTGGAGTGGAGCTCCTACAATGAGCAGTTCTTC. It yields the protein CATSDLEWSSYNEQFF.

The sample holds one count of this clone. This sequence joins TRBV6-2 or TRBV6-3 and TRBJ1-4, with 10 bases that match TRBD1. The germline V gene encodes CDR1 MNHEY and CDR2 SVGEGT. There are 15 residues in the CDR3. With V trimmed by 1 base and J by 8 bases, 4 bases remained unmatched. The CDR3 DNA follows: TGTGCCAGCAGTTACTTTGACAGGGGGCCCGAAAAACTGTTTTTT. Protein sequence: CASSYFDRGPEKLFF.

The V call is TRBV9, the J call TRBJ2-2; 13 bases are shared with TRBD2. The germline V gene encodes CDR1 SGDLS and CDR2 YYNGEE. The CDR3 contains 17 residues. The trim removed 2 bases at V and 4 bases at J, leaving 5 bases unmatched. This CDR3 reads CASSVGLAGVSTGELFF. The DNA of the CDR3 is TGTGCCAGCAGCGTCGGACTAGCGGGAGTAAGCACCGGGGAGCTGTTTTTT.

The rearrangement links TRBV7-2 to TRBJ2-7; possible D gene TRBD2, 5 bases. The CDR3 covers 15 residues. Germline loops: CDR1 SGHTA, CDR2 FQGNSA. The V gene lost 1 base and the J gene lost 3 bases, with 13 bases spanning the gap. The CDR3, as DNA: TGTGCCAGCAGCTTAGTTCTCGGCGGAGGCTACGAGCAGTACTTC. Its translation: CASSLVLGGGYEQYF.

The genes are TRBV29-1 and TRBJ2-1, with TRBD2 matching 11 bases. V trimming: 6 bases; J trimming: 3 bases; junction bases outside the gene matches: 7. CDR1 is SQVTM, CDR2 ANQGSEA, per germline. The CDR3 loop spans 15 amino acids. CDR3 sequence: CSVDRLAGNYNEQFF. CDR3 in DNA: TGCAGCGTCGACAGACTAGCGGGAAACTACAATGAGCAGTTCTTC.

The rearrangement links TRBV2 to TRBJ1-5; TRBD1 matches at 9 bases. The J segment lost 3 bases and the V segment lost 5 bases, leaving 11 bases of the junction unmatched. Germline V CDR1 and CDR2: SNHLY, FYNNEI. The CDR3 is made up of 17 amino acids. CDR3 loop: CASSLRSGTGNNQPQHF. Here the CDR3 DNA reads TGTGCCAGCAGTTTACGGTCCGGGACAGGGAACAATCAGCCCCAGCATTTT.

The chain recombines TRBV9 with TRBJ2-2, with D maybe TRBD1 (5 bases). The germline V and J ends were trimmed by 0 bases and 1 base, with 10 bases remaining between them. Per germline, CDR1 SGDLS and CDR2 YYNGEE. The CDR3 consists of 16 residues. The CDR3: CASSVGTRQNTGELFF. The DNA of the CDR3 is TGTGCCAGCAGCGTAGGGACACGACAGAACACCGGGGAGCTGTTTTTT.

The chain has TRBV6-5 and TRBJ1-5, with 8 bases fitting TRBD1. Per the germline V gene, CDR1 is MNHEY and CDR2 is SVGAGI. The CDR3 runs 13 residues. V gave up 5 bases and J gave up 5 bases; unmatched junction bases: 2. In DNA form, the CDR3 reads TGTGCCAGCAGTATGACAGGGGATCAGCCCCAGCATTTT. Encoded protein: CASSMTGDQPQHF.

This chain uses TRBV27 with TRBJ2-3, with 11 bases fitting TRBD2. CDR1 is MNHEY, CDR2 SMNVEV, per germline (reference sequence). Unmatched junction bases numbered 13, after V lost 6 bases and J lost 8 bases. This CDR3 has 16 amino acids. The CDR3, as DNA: TGTGCCAGCAGACGTATAGCGGGAGGGCTTTTCGGTACGCAGTATTTT. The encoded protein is CASRRIAGGLFGTQYF.

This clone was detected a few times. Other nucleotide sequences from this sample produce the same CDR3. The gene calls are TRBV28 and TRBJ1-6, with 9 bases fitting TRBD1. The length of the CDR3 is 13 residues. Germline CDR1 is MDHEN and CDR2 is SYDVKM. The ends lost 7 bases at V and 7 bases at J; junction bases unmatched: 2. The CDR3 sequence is CASTGQGNSPLHF. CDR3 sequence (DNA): TGTGCCAGCACGGGACAGGGCAATTCACCCCTCCACTTT.

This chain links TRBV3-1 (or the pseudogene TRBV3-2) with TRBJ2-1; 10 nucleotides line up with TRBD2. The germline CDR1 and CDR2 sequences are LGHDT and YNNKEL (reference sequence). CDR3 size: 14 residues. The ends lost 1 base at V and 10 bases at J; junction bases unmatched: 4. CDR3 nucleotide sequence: TGTGCCAGCAGCCAAGCCACTAGCGGGGCAGAGCAGTTCTTC. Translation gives CASSQATSGAEQFF.

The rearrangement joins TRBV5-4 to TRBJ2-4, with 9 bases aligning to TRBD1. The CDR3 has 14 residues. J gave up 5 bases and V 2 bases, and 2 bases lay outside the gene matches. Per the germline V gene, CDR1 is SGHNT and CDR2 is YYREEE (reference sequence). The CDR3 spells CASSLQGAENIQYF. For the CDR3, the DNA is TGTGCCAGCAGCTTACAGGGGGCAGAAAACATTCAGTACTTC.

The CDR3 DNA is TGTGCCAGCAGCTTAGATAGGCTAGCGGGAGGATCTCCGTTCTTC. This encodes CASSLDRLAGGSPFF. The V call is TRBV11-2, the J call TRBJ2-1; TRBD2 matches at 11 bases. Germline values: CDR1 SGHAT, CDR2 FQNNGV. This CDR3 has 15 amino acids. Trimming at V came to 0 bases and at J to 15 bases, leaving 10 bases not matched to a gene.

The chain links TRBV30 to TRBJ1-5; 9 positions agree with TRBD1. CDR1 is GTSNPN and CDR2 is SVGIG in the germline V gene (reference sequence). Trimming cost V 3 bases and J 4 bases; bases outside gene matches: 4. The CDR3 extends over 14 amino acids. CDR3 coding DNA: TGTGCCTGGAGCTGGGGACAGGGAAATCAGCCCCAGCATTTT. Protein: CAWSWGQGNQPQHF.

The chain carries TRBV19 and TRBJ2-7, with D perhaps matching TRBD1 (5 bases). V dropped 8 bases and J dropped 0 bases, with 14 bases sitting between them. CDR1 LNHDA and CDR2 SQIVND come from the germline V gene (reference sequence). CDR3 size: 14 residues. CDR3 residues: CASGQGSSSYEQYF. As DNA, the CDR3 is TGTGCCAGTGGCCAGGGTTCGAGCTCCTACGAGCAGTACTTC.

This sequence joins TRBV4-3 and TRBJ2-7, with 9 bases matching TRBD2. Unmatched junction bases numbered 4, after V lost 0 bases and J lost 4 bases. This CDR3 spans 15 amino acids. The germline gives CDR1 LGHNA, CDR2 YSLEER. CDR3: CASSQEELAGYEQYF. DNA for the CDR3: TGCGCCAGCAGCCAAGAGGAGCTAGCGGGGTACGAGCAGTACTTC.

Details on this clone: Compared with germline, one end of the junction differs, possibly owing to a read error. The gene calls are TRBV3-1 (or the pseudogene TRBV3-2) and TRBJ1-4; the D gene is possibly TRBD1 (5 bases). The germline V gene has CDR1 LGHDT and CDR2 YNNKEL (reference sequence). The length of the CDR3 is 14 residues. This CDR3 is CASTQRQGSEKLFF. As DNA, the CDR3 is TGTGCCAGCACCCAACGGCAGGGTAGTGAAAAACTGTTTTTT.

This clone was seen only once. The CDR3 nucleotides are TGTGCCAGCAGCTTGCCTAGGAACAATGAGCAGTTCTTC. It translates to CASSLPRNNEQFF. This chain joins TRBV7-6 and TRBJ2-1, with unresolved D. V lost 3 bases and J lost 5, with 8 bases in between. Germline V gene lookup returns CDR1 SGHVS and CDR2 FNYEAQ. This CDR3 region has 13 residues.

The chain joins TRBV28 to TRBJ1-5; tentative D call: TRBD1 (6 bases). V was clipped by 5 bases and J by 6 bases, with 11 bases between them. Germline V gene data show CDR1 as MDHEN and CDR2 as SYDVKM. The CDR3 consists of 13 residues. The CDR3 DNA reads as TGTGCCAGCAGTCGACAGGACCCTCAGCCCCAGCATTTT. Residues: CASSRQDPQPQHF. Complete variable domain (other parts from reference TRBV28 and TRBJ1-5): DVKVTQSSRYLVKRTGEKVFLECVQDMDHENMFWYRQDPGLGLRLIYFSYDVKMKEKGDIPEGYSVSREKKERFSLILESASTNQTSMYLCASSRQDPQPQHFGDGTRLSIL.

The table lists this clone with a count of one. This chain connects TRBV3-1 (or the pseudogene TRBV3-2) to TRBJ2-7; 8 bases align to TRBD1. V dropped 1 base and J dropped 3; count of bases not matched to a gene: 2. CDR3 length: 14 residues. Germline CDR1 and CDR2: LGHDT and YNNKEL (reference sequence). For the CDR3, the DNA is TGTGCCAGCAGCCAAGGGACAGGGCGCTACGAGCAGTACTTC. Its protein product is CASSQGTGRYEQYF.

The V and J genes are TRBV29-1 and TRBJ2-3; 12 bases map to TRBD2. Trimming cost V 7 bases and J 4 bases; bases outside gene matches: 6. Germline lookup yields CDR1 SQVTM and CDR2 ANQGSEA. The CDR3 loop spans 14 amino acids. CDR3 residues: CSDLTSGRSDTQYF. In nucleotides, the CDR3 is TGCAGCGACCTGACTAGCGGGAGATCAGATACGCAGTATTTT.

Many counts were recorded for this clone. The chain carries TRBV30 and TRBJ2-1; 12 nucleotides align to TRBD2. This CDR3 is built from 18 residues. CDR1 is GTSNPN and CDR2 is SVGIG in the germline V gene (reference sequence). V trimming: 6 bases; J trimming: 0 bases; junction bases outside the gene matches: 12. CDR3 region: CACSTSGSPGYSYNEQFF. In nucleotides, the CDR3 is TGTGCCTGCTCGACTAGCGGGAGCCCGGGATACTCCTACAATGAGCAGTTCTTC.